The 10 T cell receptor beta chains in this list originate from one sample, sequenced in a study of T cell changes during pregnancy in multiple sclerosis. Data came from immunoSEQ multiplex PCR; TCRdb stores just in-frame clones and leaves some out. The repertoire holds 50,000 to 65,000 clones, with approximately 90% as singletons. This sample comprised peripheral blood, obtained in the second trimester of pregnancy. Source of these receptors: a female donor with multiple sclerosis, enrolled in a pregnancy study.

The chain employs TRBV27 and TRBJ1-2; a weak D match, TRBD1 (6 bases). In germline, CDR1 is MNHEY, CDR2 SMNVEV (reference sequence). Trimming removed 4 bases at V and 6 bases at J, with 27 bases between. The CDR3 contains 18 residues. DNA of the CDR3: TGTGCCAGCAGTTCAGCACGAGGCCCCCGCGGGGGGCGTGATGGCTACACCTTC. Its protein is CASSSARGPRGGRDGYTF.

V usage is TRBV10-2 and J usage is TRBJ1-5; D not certain. The CDR3 extends over 14 amino acids. From germline, CDR1 is WSHSY and CDR2 SAAADI. Trimming removed 2 bases at V and 7 bases at J, with 12 bases between. The CDR3 region has the DNA TGCGCCAGCAGTGAGCGGGGTATACAACAGCCCCAGCATTTT. This gives the protein CASSERGIQQPQHF.

A few counts support this clone. The gene calls are TRBV12-5 and TRBJ1-2, with D possibly matching TRBD1 (6 bases). The CDR3 totals 14 residues. Per germline, CDR1 LGHNT and CDR2 FRNRAP. The V end lost 1 base, the J end lost 6 bases, and 12 bases lay between the germline ends. CDR3 amino acids: CASGLGLTGDGYTF. The CDR3 nucleotides are TGTGCTAGTGGTTTGGGCCTGACAGGAGATGGCTACACCTTC. The complete variable domain, with remaining parts taken from reference TRBV12-5 and TRBJ1-2, reads DARVTQTPRHKVTEMGQEVTMRCQPILGHNTVFWYRQTMMQGLELLAYFRNRAPLDDSGMPKDRFSAEMPDATLATLKIQPSEPRDSAVYFCASGLGLTGDGYTFGSGTRLTVV.

This clone was recorded only once. This chain connects TRBV9 to TRBJ2-7, with 9 bases matching TRBD1. Germline assignment: CDR1 SGDLS and CDR2 YYNGEE. This CDR3 is 15 amino acids long. V gave up 3 bases and J gave up 3 bases; unmatched junction bases: 7. The CDR3 DNA follows: TGTGCCAGCAGCGCCCACCGGGACAGGGTCTACGAGCAGTACTTC. It yields the protein CASSAHRDRVYEQYF. Looking up the rest from reference TRBV9 and TRBJ2-7 gives the full variable domain: DSGVTQTPKHLITATGQRVTLRCSPRSGDLSVYWYQQSLDQGLQFLIQYYNGEERAKGNILERFSAQQFPDLHSELNLSSLELGDSALYFCASSAHRDRVYEQYFGPGTRLTVT.

The chain links TRBV28 to TRBJ2-3; 13 positions match TRBD2. V shed 1 base, J shed 5 bases, and the junction held 3 bases outside the gene matches. The CDR3 loop spans 16 amino acids. Germline assignment: CDR1 MDHEN and CDR2 SYDVKM. CDR3 DNA sequence: TGTGCCAGCAGTTTATTACTAGCGGGGGGGGAAGATACGCAGTATTTT. Protein sequence: CASSLLLAGGEDTQYF.

J is TRBJ2-3 and V is TRBV5-1, with 8 bases identical to TRBD2. CDR1 is SGHRS and CDR2 is YFSETQ in the germline V gene. CDR3 length: 16 amino acids. J was trimmed by 3 bases and V by 1 base; bases with no gene match: 7. Here the CDR3 DNA reads TGCGCCAGCAGCTTGCGTTTGGCGGGGGGAACAGATACGCAGTATTTT. Translated: CASSLRLAGGTDTQYF.

V gene TRBV7-9 combines with J gene TRBJ1-5; possibly TRBD1 for D (6 bases). Per germline, CDR1 SEHNR and CDR2 FQNEAQ (reference sequence). The V gene lost 1 base and the J gene lost 2 bases, with 6 bases spanning the gap. CDR3 length: 14 residues. The CDR3 DNA reads as TGTGCCAGCAGCTTAGGGACAGGCAATCAGCCCCAGCATTTT. It is translated as CASSLGTGNQPQHF.

A single count supports this clone. V is TRBV18 and J is TRBJ2-5; 8 bases align to TRBD1. The CDR3 is 16 residues long. The germline gives CDR1 KGHSH, CDR2 LQKENI. With V trimmed by 3 bases and J by 4 bases, 10 bases remained unmatched. The CDR3 nucleotides read TGTGCCAGCTCACCCCCGGGACAGGCTCGAGGAGAGACCCAGTACTTC. It is translated as CASSPPGQARGETQYF.

V and J are TRBV10-1 and TRBJ2-2, with 7 nucleotides matching TRBD2. Germline trimming cut 8 bases from V and 1 base from J; bases unmatched to any gene: 4. The CDR3 is 14 residues long. Germline values: CDR1 WNHNN, CDR2 SYGVQD (reference sequence). The CDR3 bases are TGCGCCAGCCAGCGGGATAAGAACACCGGGGAGCTGTTTTTT. It is translated as CASQRDKNTGELFF.

The V and J genes are TRBV7-2 and TRBJ2-5; 7 nucleotides match TRBD2. Germline assignment: CDR1 SGHTA and CDR2 FQGNSA. The V gene end was trimmed by 5 bases and the J gene end by 3 bases; junction bases not matched to a gene: 6. The CDR3 has 14 amino acids. In DNA form, the CDR3 reads TGTGCCAGCAGCCCAGTGGGAGGGGAAGAGACCCAGTACTTC. This sequence encodes CASSPVGGEETQYF.